Each of the 29 T cell receptor beta chains below was sequenced from the same sample in a study of regulatory T cells in long-lasting Graves disease. TCR beta libraries were built with iRepertoire HTBI primers and Arm-PCR of CDR3 regions. TCRdb re-called the multiplex PCR reads through MiXCR, storing one row per CDR3 protein. The sample includes 380,000 or so distinct CDR3 sequences, 15% to 20% of them seen just once. Time point meaning: newly diagnosed GD, antithyroid drugs for less than 3 months. RNA isolated from PBMCs was used to make the TCR library. This same sample was also taken into another study, of T cells in Graves' hyperthyroidism and ophthalmopathy.

The input for sequencing was peripheral blood mononuclear cells (PBMCs), taken at new diagnosis, from a patient treated with antithyroid drugs. These receptors originate from a woman between 18 and 29 years old with Graves disease.

This clonotype was detected many times. This chain connects TRBV28 to TRBJ2-5; D possibly corresponds to TRBD2 (6 bases). V dropped 3 bases and J dropped 3 bases, with 14 bases sitting between them. The CDR3 runs to 15 residues. In germline, CDR1 is MDHEN, CDR2 SYDVKM. For the CDR3, the DNA is TGTGCCAGCAGTTTCATATGGGGGGAAAAAGAGACCCAGTACTTC. Amino acid sequence: CASSFIWGEKETQYF.

Many counts were recorded for this clonotype. V usage is TRBV18 and J usage is TRBJ1-5; the match to TRBD1 covers 7 bases. V shed 0 bases and J 3 bases; nucleotides not matched to a gene: 2. CDR3 length equals 15 residues. The germline V gene has CDR1 KGHSH and CDR2 LQKENI. The CDR3 region has the DNA TGTGCCAGCTCACCACCGGGACAGAACAATCAGCCCCAGCATTTT. Its protein is CASSPPGQNNQPQHF.

This clonotype was picked up many times. For the CDR3, the DNA is TGTGCCATCAGCGGGGGACAGGGCCATTCTGTCGAGCAGTACTTC. It yields the protein CAISGGQGHSVEQYF. The chain links TRBV10-3 to TRBJ2-7; 9 nucleotides agree with TRBD1. Germline V gene lookup returns CDR1 ENHRY and CDR2 SYGVKD. With V trimmed by 6 bases and J by 6 bases, 12 bases remained unmatched. This CDR3 is 15 amino acids long.

This clonotype was seen many times. V and J are TRBV7-8 and TRBJ2-1, with 7 nucleotides matching TRBD2. This CDR3 has 15 amino acids. After removal of 10 bases from V and 4 bases from J, the junction contained 13 bases not matched to a gene. Per germline, CDR1 SGHVS and CDR2 FQNEAQ. CDR3 sequence: CANSPRDYGYNEQFF. CDR3 nucleotide sequence: TGTGCCAACTCCCCCCGGGACTACGGATACAATGAGCAGTTCTTC. The full variable domain, with the rest looked up from reference TRBV7-8 and TRBJ2-1, is GAGVSQSPRYKVAKRGQDVALRCDPISGHVSLFWYQQALGQGPEFLTYFQNEAQLDKSGLPSDRFFAERPEGSVSTLKIQRTQQEDSAVYLCANSPRDYGYNEQFFGPGTRLTVL.

The chain is built from TRBV19 and TRBJ2-4, with D tentatively TRBD1 or TRBD2 (5 bases each). Trimming took off 5 bases at V and 7 bases at J, with 15 bases between the two ends. Germline CDR1 LNHDA, CDR2 SQIVND (reference sequence). The CDR3 has 14 amino acids. CDR3 sequence reads: CASSSLGWGNIQYF. The CDR3 nucleotides are TGTGCCAGTAGTTCGTTAGGGTGGGGGAACATTCAGTACTTC.

The chain employs TRBV2 and TRBJ2-3; no definite D call. Germline V gene sequence: CDR1 SNHLY, CDR2 FYNNEI. The CDR3 totals 15 residues. V lost 7 bases to trimming and J lost 0 bases, with 14 bases between them. Written as DNA, the CDR3 is TGTGCCAGCAAACTTCGACTGCACAGCACAGATACGCAGTATTTT. Translated: CASKLRLHSTDTQYF.

This clonotype was seen many times. The gene calls are TRBV28 and TRBJ2-7; D is possibly TRBD1 (6 bases). Germline-derived CDR1 and CDR2 are MDHEN and SYDVKM. The CDR3 contains 17 residues. Trimming removed 3 bases from V and 2 bases from J, with 20 bases in between. The CDR3 DNA reads as TGTGCCAGCAGTTTGTTCTTGGGGGACAAAAGAACCTACGAGCAGTACTTC. Translation gives CASSLFLGDKRTYEQYF.

A note on this clonotype: Given a much more abundant clone one base away, this may be a read error. The rearrangement uses TRBV29-1 and TRBJ2-2; TRBD1 agrees at 7 bases. The CDR3 loop spans 14 amino acids. From germline, CDR1 is SQVTM and CDR2 ANQGSEA. This CDR3 is CSYRAGGWTGELLF. DNA of the CDR3: TGCAGCTACAGGGCAGGGGGTTGGACCGGGGAGCTGCTTTTT.

This clonotype has more than one count but fewer than ten. The V and J genes are TRBV7-9 and TRBJ2-3; D gene ambiguous. V shed 8 bases and J shed 0 bases, with 6 bases lying between them. The germline V gene has CDR1 SEHNR and CDR2 FQNEAQ (reference sequence). The CDR3 contains 12 residues. This chain's CDR3 is CASGASTDTQYF. DNA of the CDR3: TGTGCCAGCGGCGCTAGCACAGATACGCAGTATTTT.

The J gene is TRBJ1-5, the V gene TRBV7-4, with D hard to call. Between the trimmed V and J ends, which lost 0 bases and 9 bases, there was a span of 18 bases. The V gene's germline CDR1 is SGHVT and CDR2 SQSDAQ. The CDR3 length is 16 residues. The CDR3 sequence is CASSLAVGVGIGPQHF. CDR3 DNA sequence: TGTGCCAGCAGCTTAGCGGTTGGGGTGGGGATCGGGCCCCAGCATTTT.

This clonotype has just a few counts. V gene TRBV24-1 combines with J gene TRBJ2-7; no definite D call. CDR1 and CDR2 (germline): KGHDR, SFDVKD. V was cut by 5 bases and J by 2 bases, with 18 bases left in between. There are 16 residues in the CDR3. The CDR3 spells CATSAPDKSGTYEQYF. DNA for the CDR3: TGTGCCACCAGTGCCCCTGACAAAAGTGGAACCTACGAGCAGTACTTC.

This clonotype has a count of ten or more. This chain joins TRBV2 and TRBJ2-7; D is perhaps TRBD1 or TRBD2 (5 bases each). V gave up 3 bases and J gave up 13 bases, with 13 bases separating them. The germline V gene has CDR1 SNHLY and CDR2 FYNNEI. The CDR3 sequence is 11 residues long. The CDR3 loop reads CASSDGTVVYF. Written as DNA, the CDR3 is TGTGCCAGCAGTGACGGGACGGTGGTATACTTC.

In its sample, this clonotype was seen a few times. A much larger clonotype is one base distant, so this may be a read error. The rearrangement links TRBV27 to TRBJ1-1, with TRBD1 as a possible D gene (5 bases). CDR3 size: 15 residues. Germline V lookup: CDR1 MNHEY, CDR2 SMNVEV (reference sequence). CDR3 protein: CASTDRGSVNTEASF. The CDR3 region has the DNA TGTGCCAGTACGGATCGGGGGAGCGTGAACACTGAAGCTTCCTTT.

The chain carries TRBV6-2 or TRBV6-3 and TRBJ2-3; 14 nucleotides match TRBD2. Germline V gene sequence: CDR1 MNHEY, CDR2 SVGEGT. V shed 6 bases, J shed 14 bases, and the junction held 13 bases outside the gene matches. The CDR3 loop spans 15 amino acids. The chain's CDR3 is CASSATSGGADTRYF. The CDR3 nucleotides are TGTGCCAGCAGCGCGACTAGCGGGGGGGCAGATACACGGTATTTT.

This clonotype appeared many times. This chain links TRBV3-1 with TRBJ2-3; weak D call: TRBD1 (5 bases). Germline values: CDR1 LGHDT, CDR2 YNNKEL (reference sequence). The germline V and J ends were trimmed by 5 bases and 1 base, with 13 bases remaining between them. The CDR3 is 15 amino acids. This chain's CDR3 is CASSGQGGGTDTQYF. The DNA for the CDR3 is TGTGCCAGCAGCGGGCAGGGTGGTGGCACAGATACGCAGTATTTT.

With regard to this clonotype: This may be a read error, as it is one base from a much larger clone. The chain combines TRBV2 with TRBJ1-2; D uncertain. Germline values: CDR1 SNHLY, CDR2 FYNNEI. This CDR3 region has 15 residues. The CDR3 region is CANSSTPSSNYGYTF. The CDR3 coding sequence is TGTGCCAACAGTTCTACACCTAGCTCTAACTATGGCTACACCTTC. The variable domain in full, completed from reference TRBV2 and TRBJ1-2, reads EPEVTQTPSHQVTQMGQEVILRCVPISNHLYFYWYRQILGQKVEFLVSFYNNEISEKSEIFDDQFSVERPDGSNFTLKIRSTKLEDSAMYFCANSSTPSSNYGYTFGSGTRLTVV.

This clonotype was detected ten times or more. This sequence joins TRBV18 and TRBJ2-7; D is unclear. CDR3 length: 15 residues. The V gene's germline CDR1 is KGHSH and CDR2 LQKENI. The V end lost 0 bases, the J end lost 0 bases, and 9 bases lay between the germline ends. The CDR3 sequence: CASSPPVSLSYEQYF. CDR3 DNA: TGTGCCAGCTCACCACCTGTGAGCCTCTCCTACGAGCAGTACTTC.

This clonotype showed up many times. V usage is TRBV11-3 and J usage is TRBJ2-3; 11 bases line up with TRBD2. The V and J ends lost 5 bases and 2 bases, in that order; junction bases with no gene match: 9. This CDR3 comprises 17 residues. Germline V CDR1 and CDR2: SGHNT, YENEEA. Written as DNA, the CDR3 is TGTGCCAGCAGCCAGACCCTAGCGGGAGGAAACACAGATACGCAGTATTTT. It encodes CASSQTLAGGNTDTQYF.

This clonotype was found a few times. The rearrangement uses TRBV10-3 and TRBJ1-6; D might be TRBD1 (6 bases). The CDR3 covers 15 residues. CDR1 ENHRY and CDR2 SYGVKD come from the germline V gene. V shed 3 bases and J shed 11 bases, with 17 bases lying between them. DNA for the CDR3: TGTGCCATCAGTGACCCTACAGGGTCAAGGGCACCCCTCCACTTT. Its translation is CAISDPTGSRAPLHF.

In its sample, this clonotype was seen many times. This chain uses TRBV20-1 with TRBJ2-7, with 10 bases fitting TRBD2. V was pared by 2 bases and J by 4 bases, with 8 bases of the junction left unmatched. The germline CDR1 and CDR2 sequences are DFQATT and SNEGSKA (reference sequence). The CDR3 extends over 15 amino acids. CDR3 coding DNA: TGCAGTGCTAGAAAAGCGGGGGGGTCCCCTTACGAGCAGTACTTC. This translates into CSARKAGGSPYEQYF.

The V gene is TRBV5-5, the J gene TRBJ2-7; the D gene is possibly TRBD2 (6 bases). CDR3 length: 14 residues. Germline loops: CDR1 SGHKS, CDR2 YYEKEE (reference sequence). V lost 5 bases to trimming and J lost 0 bases, with 12 bases between them. The CDR3 loop is CASRGRRGSYEQYF. DNA for the CDR3: TGTGCCAGCAGGGGTCGGCGGGGCTCCTACGAGCAGTACTTC.

This chain joins TRBV9 and TRBJ2-3; TRBD2 is a possible D gene (6 bases). The CDR3 has 15 amino acids. With 0 bases removed from V and 2 bases from J, the gap between germline ends came to 10 bases. Per germline, CDR1 SGDLS and CDR2 YYNGEE. The CDR3 reads CASSVVGGYTDTQYF. The CDR3 DNA follows: TGTGCCAGCAGCGTAGTGGGGGGATACACAGATACGCAGTATTTT.

This clonotype was counted many times. The genes are TRBV20-1 and TRBJ1-2; no clear D gene. The CDR3 totals 14 residues. Germline V gene sequence: CDR1 DFQATT, CDR2 SNEGSKA (reference sequence). V gave up 6 bases and J gave up 6 bases, with 20 bases separating them. The CDR3 bases are TGCAGTGCCCTCAACGAACAAGGAATGCATGGCTACACCTTC. This encodes CSALNEQGMHGYTF.

Concerning this clonotype: A read error may explain this, as a much larger clone is one base away. The chain recombines TRBV12-3 or TRBV12-4 with TRBJ2-1; D might be TRBD1 (6 bases). The CDR3 loop spans 13 amino acids. Trimming pared 6 bases from V and 10 bases from J, leaving 16 bases between. This CDR3 is CASSRVKGVEQFF. The CDR3 region has the DNA TGTGCCAGCAGCCGTGTCAAGGGGGTAGAGCAGTTCTTC.

The table lists this clonotype with many counts. The chain joins TRBV6-1 to TRBJ1-2, with 10 bases matching TRBD1. Per the germline V gene, CDR1 is MNHNS and CDR2 is SASEGT. V dropped 4 bases and J dropped 7; count of bases not matched to a gene: 9. The CDR3 runs 15 residues. DNA for the CDR3: TGTGCCAGCAGTGCCCCAGGGGACAGGGGTTTTGGCTACACCTTC. Amino acid sequence: CASSAPGDRGFGYTF.

This clonotype was detected many times. The CDR3 reads CASRRGKTYNEQFF. CDR3 sequence (DNA): TGTGCCAGCAGGCGGGGGAAAACCTACAATGAGCAGTTCTTC. V usage is TRBV2 and J usage is TRBJ2-1; 7 bases match TRBD2. Per the germline V gene, CDR1 is SNHLY and CDR2 is FYNNEI. This CDR3 is 14 amino acids long. The V segment lost 6 bases and the J segment 2 bases; nucleotides outside the gene matches: 4.

This CDR3 is CASSGLAGVQYNEQFF. CDR3 DNA: TGTGCCAGCAGTGGGCTAGCGGGAGTTCAGTACAATGAGCAGTTCTTC. The genes are TRBV25-1 and TRBJ2-1, with 10 bases lining up with TRBD2. This CDR3 contains 16 residues. Trimming removed 4 bases from V and 4 bases from J; junction bases left unmatched: 7. Germline CDR1 and CDR2: MGHDK and SYGVNS.

This clonotype was recorded at least ten times. V usage is TRBV12-3 or TRBV12-4 and J usage is TRBJ2-1; 9 bases align to TRBD2. This CDR3 spans 17 amino acids. V lost 3 bases and J lost 6; bases outside the gene matches: 12. The DNA of the CDR3 is TGTGCCAGCAGTTTTCTTCTGGGCGGGAGGGCCTCCAATGAGCAGTTCTTC. Translation: CASSFLLGGRASNEQFF.

This clonotype was seen at least ten times. The genes are TRBV7-2 and TRBJ2-5; D gene uncertain. Germline values: CDR1 SGHTA, CDR2 FQGNSA. This CDR3 is 14 amino acids long. V was pared by 5 bases and J by 1 base, with 11 bases between. For the CDR3, the DNA is TGTGCCAGCAGCCGTTCCTCCCTCCAAGAGACCCAGTACTTC. Its translation: CASSRSSLQETQYF.